These 29 T cell receptor beta chains share one sample of origin, sequenced in a study of blood T cell repertoires in COVID-19. The table came from immunoSEQ multiplex PCR; TCRdb's copy has only in-frame clones and leaves some out. The table has about 240,000 clones, 87% seen once; the top ten hold roughly 7%. The specimen sequenced was peripheral blood. The receptors shown here come from a man in his fifties or sixties who had recovered from COVID-19.

The genes are TRBV5-6 and TRBJ1-6, with D maybe TRBD1 (5 bases). Germline V gene sequence: CDR1 SGHDT, CDR2 YYEEEE. This CDR3 contains 15 residues. V was clipped by 0 bases and J by 10 bases, with 14 bases between them. The CDR3 DNA reads as TGTGCCAGCAGCTTGGCCGGATGGGGGGACTCACCCCTCCACTTT. Protein: CASSLAGWGDSPLHF.

The chain has TRBV7-9 and TRBJ1-1; D is unclear. V lost 1 base and J 0 bases, leaving 9 bases between the germline ends. The V gene's germline CDR1 is SEHNR and CDR2 FQNEAQ (reference sequence). This CDR3 has 15 amino acids. The CDR3 DNA sequence: TGTGCCAGCAGCTTAGGCGACAAAGTGAACACTGAAGCTTTCTTT. Translated: CASSLGDKVNTEAFF.

The rearrangement links TRBV5-1 to TRBJ2-7, with TRBD2 identical over 10 bases. Unmatched junction bases numbered 5, after V lost 0 bases and J lost 8 bases. CDR1 and CDR2 (germline): SGHRS, YFSETQ. This CDR3 is 14 amino acids long. The CDR3 sequence: CASSLDASGGKQYF. For the CDR3, the DNA is TGCGCCAGCAGCTTGGATGCTAGCGGGGGAAAGCAGTACTTC.

This chain links TRBV18 with TRBJ1-5; D is unresolved. The CDR3 contains 14 residues. V was trimmed by 2 bases and J by 2 bases, leaving 7 bases between them. Per the germline V gene, CDR1 is KGHSH and CDR2 is LQKENI. CDR3 region: CASSPMGGNQPQHF. Written as DNA, the CDR3 is TGTGCCAGCTCACCAATGGGCGGCAATCAGCCCCAGCATTTT.

V usage is TRBV10-3 and J usage is TRBJ2-3, with TRBD2 matching over 12 bases. From germline, CDR1 is ENHRY and CDR2 SYGVKD. The CDR3 runs to 17 residues. V was clipped by 3 bases and J by 5 bases; unmatched bases: 9. CDR3 region: CAISDTGLAGSRDTQYF. For the CDR3, the DNA is TGTGCCATCAGTGATACCGGACTAGCGGGGAGTAGAGATACGCAGTATTTT.

The gene calls are TRBV6-6 and TRBJ1-3; D perhaps matches TRBD1 (6 bases). This CDR3 spans 14 amino acids. Trimming stripped 6 bases from V and 0 bases from J, with 9 bases between. Germline values: CDR1 MNHNY, CDR2 SVGAGI (reference sequence). The DNA for the CDR3 is TGTGCCAGCAGCGACAGGTTCTCTGGAAACACCATATATTTT. Residues: CASSDRFSGNTIYF.

The chain carries TRBV7-6 and TRBJ2-1, with TRBD1 matching over 7 bases. Germline loops: CDR1 SGHVS, CDR2 FNYEAQ. The CDR3 is 16 residues long. Trimming cost V 5 bases and J 7 bases; bases outside gene matches: 14. CDR3 amino acids: CASSQDREVNGNEQFF. The CDR3 DNA sequence: TGTGCCAGCAGCCAAGACAGGGAAGTAAATGGGAATGAGCAGTTCTTC.

The rearrangement joins TRBV19 to TRBJ1-5; 8 positions match TRBD1. The V and J ends lost 4 bases and 7 bases, in that order; junction bases with no gene match: 12. Germline-derived CDR1 and CDR2 are LNHDA and SQIVND (reference sequence). The CDR3 consists of 16 residues. For the CDR3, the DNA is TGTGCCAGTAGTACCGCGGGCAGGGGGCATAGGCAGCCCCAGCATTTT. It codes for CASSTAGRGHRQPQHF. The full variable domain, in which reference TRBV19 and TRBJ1-5 provide the parts outside the CDR3, is DGGITQSPKYLFRKEGQNVTLSCEQNLNHDAMYWYRQDPGQGLRLIYYSQIVNDFQKGDIAEGYSVSREKKESFPLTVTSAQKNPTAFYLCASSTAGRGHRQPQHFGDGTRLSIL.

The chain uses TRBV3-1 (or the pseudogene TRBV3-2) and TRBJ2-5; 7 bases align to TRBD2. The CDR3 has 16 amino acids. Germline V gene sequence: CDR1 LGHDT, CDR2 YNNKEL (reference sequence). The ends lost 2 bases at V and 2 bases at J; junction bases unmatched: 8. The CDR3 nucleotides read TGTGCCAGCAGCCAATACCGGGGGGAATCGCAAGAGACCCAGTACTTC. Amino acid sequence: CASSQYRGESQETQYF.

The chain couples TRBV7-8 to TRBJ1-1; possible D gene TRBD1, 6 bases. Germline V gives CDR1 SGHVS, CDR2 FQNEAQ. V shed 5 bases and J shed 0 bases, with 13 bases lying between them. CDR3 length: 15 residues. The CDR3 DNA reads as TGTGCCAGCAGCCCACCCGGACAGATGAACACTGAAGCTTTCTTT. Residues: CASSPPGQMNTEAFF.

The chain links TRBV3-1 (or the pseudogene TRBV3-2) to TRBJ2-1; 10 bases line up with TRBD1. CDR3 length: 16 residues. V gave up 3 bases and J gave up 4 bases; unmatched junction bases: 6. The germline V gene has CDR1 LGHDT and CDR2 YNNKEL (reference sequence). CDR3: CASSQTPGQGYNEQFF. The CDR3 DNA reads as TGTGCCAGCAGCCAGACCCCGGGACAGGGGTACAATGAGCAGTTCTTC.

This clone was recorded at least ten times. J is TRBJ1-4 and V is TRBV9; D may be TRBD1 (5 bases). Germline loops: CDR1 SGDLS, CDR2 YYNGEE. The V gene lost 4 bases and the J gene lost 8 bases, with 21 bases spanning the gap. The CDR3 has 16 amino acids. The CDR3 coding sequence is TGTGCCAGCAGCCCCGTTTTTGGGGCCGCGGAGGAAAAACTGTTTTTT. Protein sequence: CASSPVFGAAEEKLFF.

V and J are TRBV5-5 and TRBJ2-5; 11 positions agree with TRBD1. Germline CDR1 reads SGHKS; CDR2 reads YYEKEE (reference sequence). This CDR3 contains 17 residues. Germline trimming cut 1 base from V and 5 bases from J; bases unmatched to any gene: 10. This chain's CDR3 is CASSLQRTGGLGETQYF. In DNA form, the CDR3 reads TGTGCCAGCAGCTTGCAGAGGACAGGGGGCCTTGGTGAGACCCAGTACTTC.

The chain joins TRBV7-2 to TRBJ2-3; 8 bases line up with TRBD1. Trimming removed 1 base from V and 2 bases from J; junction bases left unmatched: 2. Germline-derived CDR1 and CDR2 are SGHTA and FQGNSA. The CDR3 has 15 residues. The CDR3 reads CASSLGTGHTDTQYF. CDR3 coding DNA: TGTGCCAGCAGCTTAGGGACAGGGCACACAGATACGCAGTATTTT.

The chain employs TRBV5-1 and TRBJ1-2; TRBD1 matches at 7 bases. CDR3 length: 14 residues. The germline gives CDR1 SGHRS, CDR2 YFSETQ. Trimming took 4 bases from V and 2 from J; bases not matched to a gene: 5. The CDR3 region has the DNA TGCGCCAGCAGCAGACAGGGTTCCAACTATGGCTACACCTTC. It codes for CASSRQGSNYGYTF.

The chain recombines TRBV7-9 with TRBJ2-7, with D hard to call. The CDR3 totals 15 residues. V was clipped by 0 bases and J by 6 bases, with 15 bases between them. Germline V CDR1 and CDR2: SEHNR, FQNEAQ (reference sequence). For the CDR3, the DNA is TGTGCCAGCAGCTTAGCTCGTGGAACAGAAAGCGAGCAGTACTTC. This sequence encodes CASSLARGTESEQYF.

This chain joins TRBV24-1 and TRBJ2-2; D is undetermined. This CDR3 region has 15 residues. Trimming took 5 bases from V and 2 from J, leaving 11 bases between them. Germline values: CDR1 KGHDR, CDR2 SFDVKD. The CDR3 DNA is TGTGCCACCAGTGGAGTAAGATCCAACACCGGGGAGCTGTTTTTT. This sequence encodes CATSGVRSNTGELFF.

As concerns this clone: Other DNA sequences in this specimen translate into the identical CDR3. V and J are TRBV6-1 and TRBJ1-1, with unresolved D. In germline, CDR1 is MNHNS, CDR2 SASEGT. The CDR3 has 14 amino acids. V lost 1 base and J lost 0, with 6 bases in between. The CDR3 DNA reads as TGTGCCAGCAGTGAAGGGGGAGTGAACACTGAAGCTTTCTTT. Protein: CASSEGGVNTEAFF.

This chain joins TRBV5-1 and TRBJ1-4, with 9 bases lining up with TRBD1. The CDR3 extends over 17 amino acids. CDR1 and CDR2 (germline): SGHRS, YFSETQ. V shed 4 bases and J 0 bases; nucleotides not matched to a gene: 7. DNA for the CDR3: TGCGCCAGCAGCGTGGGACAGGGATTTGCAACTAATGAAAAACTGTTTTTT. Its protein is CASSVGQGFATNEKLFF.

This clone was seen more than once but under ten times. The chain links TRBV5-6 to TRBJ1-1, with D possibly TRBD1 on 5 matching bases. V dropped 4 bases and J dropped 2 bases, with 12 bases sitting between them. In germline, CDR1 is SGHDT, CDR2 YYEEEE. The CDR3 runs 14 residues. In nucleotides, the CDR3 is TGTGCCAGCAGCGTAGGGGAGGCCAACACTGAAGCTTTCTTT. It encodes CASSVGEANTEAFF.

This sequence joins TRBV11-2 and TRBJ1-1; D possibly corresponds to TRBD1 (6 bases). V was trimmed by 5 bases and J by 4 bases, leaving 17 bases between them. Germline V gene lookup returns CDR1 SGHAT and CDR2 FQNNGV. The CDR3 is 15 amino acids. This chain's CDR3 is CASSHYRVKGTEAFF. CDR3 DNA: TGTGCCAGCAGCCACTACAGGGTCAAGGGCACTGAAGCTTTCTTT.

The J gene is TRBJ1-2, the V gene TRBV29-1; 8 bases are shared with TRBD1. With V trimmed by 6 bases and J by 0 bases, 3 bases remained unmatched. CDR1 is SQVTM and CDR2 is ANQGSEA in the germline V gene. The CDR3 sequence is 13 residues long. The CDR3 nucleotides are TGCAGCGTAGGGACAGGCCCTAACTATGGCTACACCTTC. Protein: CSVGTGPNYGYTF.

The CDR3 sequence is CASSLSRGHEQYV. The DNA for the CDR3 is TGTGCCAGCAGCTTAAGCAGGGGGCACGAGCAGTACGTC. The chain recombines TRBV7-8 with TRBJ2-7; 8 bases match TRBD1. Per the germline V gene, CDR1 is SGHVS and CDR2 is FQNEAQ. Losses at the gene ends were 2 bases for V and 5 bases for J; bases not matched to a gene: 2. The CDR3 has 13 amino acids.

The gene calls are TRBV5-6 and TRBJ2-7; D is uncertain. Between the trimmed V and J ends, which lost 0 bases and 2 bases, there was a span of 9 bases. CDR1 SGHDT and CDR2 YYEEEE come from the germline V gene. The CDR3 contains 14 residues. The CDR3: CASSLVGFTYEQYF. The CDR3 DNA is TGTGCCAGCAGCTTGGTGGGCTTTACCTACGAGCAGTACTTC.

The V and J genes are TRBV9 and TRBJ2-7; D may be TRBD2 (6 bases). V lost 0 bases and J lost 6, with 16 bases in between. The CDR3 spans 15 residues. Looked up from germline, CDR1 is SGDLS and CDR2 is YYNGEE. The CDR3 loop reads CASSVDGGAISEQYF. The CDR3 nucleotides read TGTGCCAGCAGCGTAGATGGCGGGGCTATCTCCGAGCAGTACTTC.

This chain links TRBV5-1 with TRBJ1-3, with TRBD1 matching over 8 bases. The CDR3 spans 16 residues. V was clipped by 0 bases and J by 4 bases; unmatched bases: 6. The germline V gene encodes CDR1 SGHRS and CDR2 YFSETQ. CDR3: CASSLDGQGGGNTIYF. The CDR3 nucleotides are TGCGCCAGCAGCTTGGACGGACAGGGCGGCGGAAACACCATATATTTT.

The chain couples TRBV19 to TRBJ1-2; D is possibly TRBD1 (5 bases). This CDR3 region has 14 residues. V lost 5 bases and J lost 4, with 14 bases in between. Germline V gene lookup returns CDR1 LNHDA and CDR2 SQIVND (reference sequence). The CDR3 DNA reads as TGTGCCAGTAGTCCTACCCAGGGATTCTATGGCTACACCTTC. As protein: CASSPTQGFYGYTF.

CDR3 nucleotides: TGCGCCAGCAGCTTGGGGACAGGGAGGGATGAGCAGTACTTC. The encoded protein is CASSLGTGRDEQYF. The chain joins TRBV5-1 to TRBJ2-7; D is perhaps TRBD1 (8 bases). The germline V and J ends were trimmed by 0 bases and 7 bases, with 14 bases remaining between them. CDR1 is SGHRS, CDR2 YFSETQ, per germline. CDR3 length equals 14 residues.

CDR3 sequence reads: CASGLSQGWQETQYF. The CDR3, as DNA: TGTGCTAGTGGTTTATCCCAGGGTTGGCAAGAGACCCAGTACTTC. This sequence joins TRBV12-5 and TRBJ2-5, with a weak D call TRBD1 (5 bases). The germline gives CDR1 LGHNT, CDR2 FRNRAP. The V end was cut by 3 bases, the J end by 2 bases, with 13 bases between. The CDR3 extends over 15 amino acids.